The clone carrying this T cell receptor beta chain occurred many times. TCRdb reanalysed the 5' RACE reads using MiXCR and keeps one entry per CDR3 protein. Among approximately 84,000 distinct CDR3 sequences listed, under 4.5% were seen once. Time point reported: longitudinal time-point 3. The data originate from a study of neurological immune-mediated disorders. V was clipped by 8 bases and J by 7 bases; unmatched bases: 11. Germline-derived CDR1 and CDR2 are MDHEN and SYDVKM. This CDR3 has 13 residues. The chain uses TRBV28 and TRBJ2-7; 7 bases are a match to TRBD1. Sequenced material: PBMCs. The source of this sequence is a woman aged 55 to 70 with multiple sclerosis. The CDR3 coding sequence is TGTGCCAGCCGCCCTGACAGGGTTAGAGAGCAGTACTTC. This codes for CASRPDRVREQYF. Looking up the rest from reference TRBV28 and TRBJ2-7 gives the full variable domain: DVKVTQSSRYLVKRTGEKVFLECVQDMDHENMFWYRQDPGLGLRLIYFSYDVKMKEKGDIPEGYSVSREKKERFSLILESASTNQTSMYLCASRPDRVREQYFGPGTRLTVT.